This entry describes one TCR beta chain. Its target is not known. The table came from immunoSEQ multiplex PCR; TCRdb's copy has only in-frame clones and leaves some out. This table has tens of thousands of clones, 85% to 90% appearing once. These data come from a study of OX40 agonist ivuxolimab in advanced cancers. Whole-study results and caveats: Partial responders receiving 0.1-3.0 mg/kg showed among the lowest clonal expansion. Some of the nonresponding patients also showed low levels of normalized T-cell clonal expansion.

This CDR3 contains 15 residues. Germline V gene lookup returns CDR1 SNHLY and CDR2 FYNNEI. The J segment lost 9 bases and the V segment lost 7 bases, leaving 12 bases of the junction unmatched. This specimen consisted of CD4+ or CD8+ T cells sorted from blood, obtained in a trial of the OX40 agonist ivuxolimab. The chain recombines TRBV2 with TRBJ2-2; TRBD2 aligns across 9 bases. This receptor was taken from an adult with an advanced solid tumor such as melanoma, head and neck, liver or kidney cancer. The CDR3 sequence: CASKGGLAGSRELFF. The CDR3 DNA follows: TGTGCCAGCAAAGGGGGGCTAGCGGGGAGCCGGGAGCTGTTTTTT.